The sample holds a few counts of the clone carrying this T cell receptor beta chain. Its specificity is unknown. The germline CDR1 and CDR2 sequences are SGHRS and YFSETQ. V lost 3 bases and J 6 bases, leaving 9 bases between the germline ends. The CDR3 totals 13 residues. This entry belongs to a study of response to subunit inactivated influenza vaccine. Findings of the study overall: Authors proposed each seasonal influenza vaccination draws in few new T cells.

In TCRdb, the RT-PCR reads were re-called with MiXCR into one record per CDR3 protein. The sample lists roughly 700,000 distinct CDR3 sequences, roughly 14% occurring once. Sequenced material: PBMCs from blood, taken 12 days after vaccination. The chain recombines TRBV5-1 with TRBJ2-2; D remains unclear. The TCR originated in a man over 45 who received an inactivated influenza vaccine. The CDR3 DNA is TGCGCCAGCAGCTCGGAAGGGTCCGGGGAGCTGTTTTTT. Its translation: CASSSEGSGELFF.